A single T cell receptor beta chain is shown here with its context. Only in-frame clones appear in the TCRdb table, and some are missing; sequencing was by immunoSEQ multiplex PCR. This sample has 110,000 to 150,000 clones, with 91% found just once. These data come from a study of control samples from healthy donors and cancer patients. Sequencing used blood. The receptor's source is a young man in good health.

The CDR3 DNA sequence: TGTGCCAGCAGCCTCGGGACTAGCGACGAGCAGTTCTTC. Its translation: CASSLGTSDEQFF. The J gene is TRBJ2-1, the V gene TRBV4-2, with 10 bases aligning to TRBD2. Germline V gene lookup returns CDR1 LGHNA and CDR2 YNFKEQ. The CDR3 consists of 13 residues. Losses at the gene ends were 4 bases for V and 10 bases for J; bases not matched to a gene: 4.